The entry that follows covers one T cell receptor (beta chain) sequence. The CDR3 loop spans 15 amino acids. Trimming at V came to 1 base and at J to 1 base, leaving 4 bases not matched to a gene. The germline CDR1 and CDR2 sequences are LGHNA and YNFKEQ. This specimen comes from a study of blood T cell repertoires in COVID-19. Study background: The study drew acute and convalescent COVID-19 samples from the United States, Italy and Spain.

Authors' processing steps: Estimation of nucleated cell counts was performed using reference gene primer amplification. Repertoires were generated with immunoSEQ multiplex PCR, while TCRdb's copy carries only in-frame clones and drops some. Clone size and the V and J calls come from that table; the DNA yielded D and trimming. The sample carries roughly 330,000 clones, roughly 87% recorded once. The source material was peripheral blood. The sequence came from a young man with COVID-19, enrolled during active disease. The rearrangement joins TRBV4-2 to TRBJ2-7; 7 bases are shared with TRBD1. Here the CDR3 DNA reads TGTGCCAGCAGCCAAGGACGGGGACAGTCCTACGAGCAGTACTTC. Its translation: CASSQGRGQSYEQYF.